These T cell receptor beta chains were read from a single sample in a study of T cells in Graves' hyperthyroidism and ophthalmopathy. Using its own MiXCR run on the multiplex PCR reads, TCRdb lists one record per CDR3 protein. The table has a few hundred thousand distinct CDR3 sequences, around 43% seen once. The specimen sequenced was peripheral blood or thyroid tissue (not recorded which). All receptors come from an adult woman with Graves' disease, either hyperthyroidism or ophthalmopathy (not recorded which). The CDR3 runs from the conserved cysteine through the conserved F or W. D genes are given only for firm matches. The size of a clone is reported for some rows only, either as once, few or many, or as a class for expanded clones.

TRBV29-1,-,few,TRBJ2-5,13,CSVQGIGKETQYF,TGCAGCGTCCAGGGGATTGGGAAAGAGACCCAGTACTTC
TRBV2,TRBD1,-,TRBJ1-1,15,CASSTGQGSVSEAFF,TGTGCCAGCAGTACTGGACAGGGTAGCGTATCTGAAGCTTTCTTT
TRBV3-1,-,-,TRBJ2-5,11,CASSQSGVQYF,TGTGCCAGCAGCCAGTCCGGGGTCCAGTACTTC
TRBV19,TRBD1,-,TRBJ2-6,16,CASSRQGAAGANVLTF,TGTGCCAGTAGTAGACAGGGGGCTGCAGGGGCCAACGTCCTGACTTTC
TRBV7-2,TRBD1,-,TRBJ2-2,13,CASSFQGAGELFF,TGTGCCAGCAGCTTTCAGGGGGCCGGGGAGCTGTTTTTT
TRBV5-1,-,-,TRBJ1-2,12,CASSPTGSGYTF,TGCGCCAGCAGCCCCACGGGGTCTGGCTACACCTTC
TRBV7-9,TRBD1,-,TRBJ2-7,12,CASRDRTYEQYF,TGTGCCAGCCGGGACAGGACGTACGAGCAGTACTTC
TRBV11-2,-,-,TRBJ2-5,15,CASSLVGGPTETQYF,TGTGCCAGCAGCTTAGTTGGCGGACCTACGGAGACCCAGTACTTC
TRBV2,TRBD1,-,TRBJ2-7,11,CAAGDRGEQYF,TGTGCCGCGGGCGACAGGGGCGAGCAGTACTTC
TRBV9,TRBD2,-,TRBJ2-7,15,CASSVAPGTSGEQYF,TGTGCCAGCAGCGTAGCCCCCGGGACTAGCGGCGAGCAGTACTTC
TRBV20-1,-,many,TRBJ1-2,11,CSADLPNGYTF,TGCAGTGCCGACCTCCCGAATGGCTACACCTTC
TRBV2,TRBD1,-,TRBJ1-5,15,CASSTTGGDDQPQHF,TGTGCCAGCAGCACGACAGGGGGGGACGATCAGCCCCAGCATTTT
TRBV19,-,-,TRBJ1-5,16,CASSMPGGRSNQPQHF,TGTGCCAGTAGTATGCCGGGGGGCAGGAGCAATCAGCCCCAGCATTTT
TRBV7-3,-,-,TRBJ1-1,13,CASSTRMNTEAFF,TGTGCCAGCAGCACACGAATGAACACTGAAGCTTTCTTT
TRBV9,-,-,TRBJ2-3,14,CASRARTSTDTQYF,TGTGCCAGCAGGGCTCGGACTAGCACAGATACGCAGTATTTT
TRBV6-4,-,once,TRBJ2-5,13,CASSDSGGRTQYF,TGTGCCAGCAGTGACTCAGGGGGAAGGACCCAGTACTTC
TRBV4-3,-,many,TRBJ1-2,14,CASSQDYGTSGYTF,TGCGCCAGCAGCCAAGATTACGGGACGAGCGGCTACACCTTC
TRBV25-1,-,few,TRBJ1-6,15,CASSELGRNNSPLHF,TGTGCCAGCAGTGAATTAGGACGGAATAATTCACCCCTCCACTTT
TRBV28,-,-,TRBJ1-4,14,CASSSGSINEKLFF,TGTGCCAGCAGTAGCGGGAGCATTAATGAAAAACTGTTTTTT
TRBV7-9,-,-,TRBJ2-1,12,CASSFTGWEQFF,TGTGCCAGCAGCTTTACGGGTTGGGAGCAGTTCTTC
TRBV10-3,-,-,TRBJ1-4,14,CAITERGGNEKLFF,TGTGCCATAACTGAGAGGGGAGGGAATGAAAAACTGTTTTTT
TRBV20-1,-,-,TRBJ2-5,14,CSAREFIGGETQYF,TGCAGTGCCAGGGAGTTTATCGGAGGTGAGACCCAGTACTTC
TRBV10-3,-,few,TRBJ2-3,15,CASSWGTFSTDTQYF,TGTGCCAGCAGTTGGGGAACTTTTAGTACAGATACGCAGTATTTT
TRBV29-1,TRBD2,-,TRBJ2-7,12,CSREGVAYEQYF,TGCAGCCGGGAGGGGGTAGCCTACGAGCAGTACTTC
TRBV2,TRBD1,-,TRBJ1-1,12,CASKGQVTEAFF,TGTGCCAGCAAGGGACAGGTCACTGAAGCTTTCTTT
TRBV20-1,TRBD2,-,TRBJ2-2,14,CSARSIAGTGELFF,TGCAGTGCTAGGTCGATAGCGGGCACCGGGGAGCTGTTTTTT
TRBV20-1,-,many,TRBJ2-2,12,CSANWNTGELFF,TGCAGTGCTAACTGGAACACCGGGGAGCTGTTTTTT
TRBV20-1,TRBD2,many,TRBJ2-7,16,CSARDRASGRSYEQYF,TGCAGTGCTAGAGATCGGGCTAGCGGGAGGTCCTACGAGCAGTACTTC
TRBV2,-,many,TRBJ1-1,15,CASSETGQVNTEAFF,TGTGCCAGCAGTGAGACGGGACAAGTGAACACTGAAGCTTTCTTT
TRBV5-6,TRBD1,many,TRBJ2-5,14,CASSSGTAVETQYF,TGTGCCAGCAGCTCCGGGACAGCAGTGGAGACCCAGTACTTC
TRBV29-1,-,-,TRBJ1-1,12,CSVDEGNTEAFF,TGCAGCGTTGACGAAGGTAACACTGAAGCTTTCTTT
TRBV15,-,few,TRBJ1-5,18,CATSTDRALSYSNQPQHF,TGTGCCACCAGCACAGACCGGGCCCTCTCTTATAGCAATCAGCCCCAGCATTTT
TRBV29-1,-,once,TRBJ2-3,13,CSVEEGGADTQYF,TGCAGCGTTGAAGAAGGGGGGGCAGATACGCAGTATTTT
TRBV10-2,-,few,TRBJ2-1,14,CASRSGTSYNEQFF,TGCGCCAGCAGATCGGGAACCTCCTACAATGAGCAGTTCTTC
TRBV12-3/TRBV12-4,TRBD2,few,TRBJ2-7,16,CASRATSGRNSYEQYF,TGTGCCAGCAGAGCGACTAGCGGGAGGAATTCCTACGAGCAGTACTTC
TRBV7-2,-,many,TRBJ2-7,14,CASSLAPSSYEQYF,TGTGCCAGCAGCTTAGCTCCTAGCAGCTACGAGCAGTACTTC
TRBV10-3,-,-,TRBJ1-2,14,CAISEPGTIDGYTF,TGTGCCATCAGTGAGCCCGGGACTATCGATGGCTACACCTTC
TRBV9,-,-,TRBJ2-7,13,CASSPTGIHEQYF,TGTGCCAGCAGCCCGACAGGTATTCACGAGCAGTACTTC
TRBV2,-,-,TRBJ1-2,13,CASKQDREYGYTF,TGTGCCAGCAAGCAGGACCGCGAGTATGGCTACACCTTC
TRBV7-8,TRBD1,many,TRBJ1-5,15,CASSLGTGSGQPQHF,TGTGCCAGCAGCTTAGGGACAGGGTCTGGGCAGCCCCAGCATTTT
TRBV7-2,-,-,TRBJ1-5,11,CASSPTGPQHF,TGTGCCAGCAGCCCGACAGGGCCCCAGCATTTT
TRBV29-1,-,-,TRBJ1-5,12,CSLDTRNQPQHF,TGCAGCTTGGACACCCGCAATCAGCCCCAGCATTTT
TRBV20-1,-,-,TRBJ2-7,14,CSARGPGITYEQYF,TGCAGTGCTAGAGGACCGGGGATTACCTACGAGCAGTACTTC
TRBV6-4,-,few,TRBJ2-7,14,CASSPDRLSGEQYF,TGTGCCAGCAGCCCGGACCGCCTGTCTGGAGAGCAGTACTTC
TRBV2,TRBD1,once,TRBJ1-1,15,CASSLDRTGAAEAFF,TGTGCCAGCAGTCTGGACAGGACTGGTGCGGCTGAAGCTTTCTTT
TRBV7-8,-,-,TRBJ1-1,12,CASSPRDLRAFF,TGTGCCAGCAGCCCCCGGGACCTTCGAGCTTTCTTT
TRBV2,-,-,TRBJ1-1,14,CASSVSFGHTEAFF,TGTGCCAGCAGTGTTTCTTTTGGGCACACTGAAGCTTTCTTT
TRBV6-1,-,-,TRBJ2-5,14,CASGRAAFQETQYF,TGTGCCAGCGGCAGGGCAGCTTTCCAAGAGACCCAGTACTTC
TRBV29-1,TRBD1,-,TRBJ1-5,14,CSVGGQGRNQPQHF,TGCAGCGTCGGCGGACAGGGACGCAATCAGCCCCAGCATTTT
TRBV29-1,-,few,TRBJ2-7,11,CSVDRGGEQYF,TGCAGCGTTGACAGGGGGGGGGAGCAGTACTTC
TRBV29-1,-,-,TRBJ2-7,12,CSVEGGENEQYF,TGCAGCGTTGAAGGGGGTGAGAACGAGCAGTACTTC
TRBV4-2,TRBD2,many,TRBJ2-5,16,CASSFRLAGDGETQYF,TGTGCCAGCAGCTTCCGACTAGCGGGAGATGGAGAGACCCAGTACTTC
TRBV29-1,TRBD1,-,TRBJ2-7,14,CSVDGGQGTYEQYF,TGCAGCGTTGACGGGGGACAGGGGACCTACGAGCAGTACTTC
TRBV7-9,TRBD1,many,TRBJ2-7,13,CASTLQGTHEQYF,TGTGCCAGCACCCTACAGGGGACCCACGAGCAGTACTTC
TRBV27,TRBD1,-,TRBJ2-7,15,CASSLRPGTGSEQYF,TGTGCCAGCAGTTTAAGGCCCGGGACAGGGTCAGAGCAGTACTTC
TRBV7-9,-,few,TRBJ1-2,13,CASSLVDVGGYTF,TGTGCCAGCAGCCTTGTCGATGTGGGTGGCTACACCTTC
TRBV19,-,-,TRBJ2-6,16,CASSITDGSGANVLTF,TGTGCCAGTAGTATTACGGACGGCTCTGGGGCCAACGTCCTGACTTTC
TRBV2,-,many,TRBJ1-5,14,CASSGTGGDQPQHF,TGTGCCAGCAGTGGCACAGGTGGTGATCAGCCCCAGCATTTT
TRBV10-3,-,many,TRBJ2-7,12,CAISDISYEQYF,TGTGCCATCAGCGACATTTCCTACGAGCAGTACTTC